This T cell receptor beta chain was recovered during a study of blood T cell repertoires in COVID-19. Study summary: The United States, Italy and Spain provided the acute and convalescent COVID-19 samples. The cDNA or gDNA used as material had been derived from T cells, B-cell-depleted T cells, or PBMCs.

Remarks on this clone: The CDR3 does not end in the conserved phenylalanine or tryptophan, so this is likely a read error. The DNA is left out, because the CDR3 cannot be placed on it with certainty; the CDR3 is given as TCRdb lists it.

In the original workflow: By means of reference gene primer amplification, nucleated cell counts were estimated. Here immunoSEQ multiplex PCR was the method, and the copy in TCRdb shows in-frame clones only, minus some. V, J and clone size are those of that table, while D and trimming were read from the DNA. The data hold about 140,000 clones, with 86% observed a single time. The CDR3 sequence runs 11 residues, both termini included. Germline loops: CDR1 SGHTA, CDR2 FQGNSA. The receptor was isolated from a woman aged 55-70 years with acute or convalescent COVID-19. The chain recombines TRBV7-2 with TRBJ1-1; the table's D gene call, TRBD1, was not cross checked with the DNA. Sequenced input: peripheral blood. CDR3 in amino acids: CASSTRQAPCG.